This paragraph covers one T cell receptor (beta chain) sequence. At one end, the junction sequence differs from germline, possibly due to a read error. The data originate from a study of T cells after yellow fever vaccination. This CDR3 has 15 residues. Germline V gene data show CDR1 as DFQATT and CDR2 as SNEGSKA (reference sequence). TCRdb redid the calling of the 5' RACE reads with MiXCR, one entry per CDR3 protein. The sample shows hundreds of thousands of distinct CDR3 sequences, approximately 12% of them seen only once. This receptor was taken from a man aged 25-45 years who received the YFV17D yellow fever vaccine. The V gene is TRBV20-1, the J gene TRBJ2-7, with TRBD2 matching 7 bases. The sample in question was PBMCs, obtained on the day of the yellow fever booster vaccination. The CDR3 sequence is CSARGPSGGPYEQYF. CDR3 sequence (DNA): TGCAGTGCCAGAGGCCCTTCGGGAGGCCCCTACGAGCAGTACTTC.